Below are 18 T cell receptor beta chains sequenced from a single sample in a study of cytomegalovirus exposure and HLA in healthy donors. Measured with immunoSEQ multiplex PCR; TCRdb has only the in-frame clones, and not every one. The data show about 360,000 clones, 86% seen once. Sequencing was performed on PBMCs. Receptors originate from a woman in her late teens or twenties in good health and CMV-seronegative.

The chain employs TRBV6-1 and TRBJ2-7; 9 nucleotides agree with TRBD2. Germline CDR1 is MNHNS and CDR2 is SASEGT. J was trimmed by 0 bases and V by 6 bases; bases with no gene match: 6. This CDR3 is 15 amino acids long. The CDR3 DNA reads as TGTGCCAGCAGGGGCTTAGCGGGGGACTCCTACGAGCAGTACTTC. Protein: CASRGLAGDSYEQYF.

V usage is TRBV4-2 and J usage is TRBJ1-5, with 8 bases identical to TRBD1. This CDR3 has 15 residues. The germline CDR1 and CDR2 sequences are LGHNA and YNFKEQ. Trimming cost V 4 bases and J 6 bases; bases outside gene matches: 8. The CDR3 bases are TGTGCCAGCAGCCCACAGGGGGACGGAGGTCAGCCCCAGCATTTT. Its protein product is CASSPQGDGGQPQHF.

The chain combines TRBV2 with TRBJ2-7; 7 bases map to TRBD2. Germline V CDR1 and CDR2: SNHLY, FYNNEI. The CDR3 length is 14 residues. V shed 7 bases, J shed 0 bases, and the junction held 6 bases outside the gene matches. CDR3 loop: CASTRGGSSYEQYF. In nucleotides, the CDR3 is TGTGCCAGCACGCGCGGGGGAAGCTCCTACGAGCAGTACTTC.

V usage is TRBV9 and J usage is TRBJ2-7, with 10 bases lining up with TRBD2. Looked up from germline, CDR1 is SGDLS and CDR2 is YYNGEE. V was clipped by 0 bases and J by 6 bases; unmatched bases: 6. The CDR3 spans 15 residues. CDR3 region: CASSVATSGVAEQYF. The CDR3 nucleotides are TGTGCCAGCAGCGTAGCTACTAGCGGGGTCGCCGAGCAGTACTTC.

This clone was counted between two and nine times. CDR3 residues: CASKLTEHEQYF. CDR3 sequence (DNA): TGTGCCAGCAAACTGACAGAACACGAGCAGTACTTC. J is TRBJ2-7 and V is TRBV2, with D tentatively TRBD1 (5 bases). V was shortened by 7 bases and J by 5 bases, with 12 bases between the two germline ends. The germline CDR1 and CDR2 sequences are SNHLY and FYNNEI. The CDR3 contains 12 residues.

The chain's CDR3 is CASSYSYEQYF. The CDR3 bases are TGTGCCAGCTCTTATTCCTACGAGCAGTACTTC. The chain carries TRBV18 and TRBJ2-7; D uncertain. Germline V gene lookup returns CDR1 KGHSH and CDR2 LQKENI. Trimming stripped 6 bases from V and 1 base from J, with 4 bases between. The CDR3 has 11 residues. Full variable domain (outside the CDR3, taken from reference TRBV18 and TRBJ2-7): NAGVMQNPRHLVRRRGQEARLRCSPMKGHSHVYWYRQLPEEGLKFMVYLQKENIIDESGMPKERFSAEFPKEGPSILRIQQVVRGDSAAYFCASSYSYEQYFGPGTRLTVT.

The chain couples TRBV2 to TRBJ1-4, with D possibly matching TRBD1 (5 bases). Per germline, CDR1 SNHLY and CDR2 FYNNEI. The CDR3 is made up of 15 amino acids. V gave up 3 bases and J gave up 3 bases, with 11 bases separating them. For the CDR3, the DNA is TGTGCCAGCAGTGAGGGGCAGGCCGCTAATGAAAAACTGTTTTTT. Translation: CASSEGQAANEKLFF.

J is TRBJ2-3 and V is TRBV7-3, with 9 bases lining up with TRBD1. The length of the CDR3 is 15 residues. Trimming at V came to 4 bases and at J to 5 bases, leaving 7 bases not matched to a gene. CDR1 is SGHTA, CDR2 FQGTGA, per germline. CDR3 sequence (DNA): TGTGCCAGCAGCTCGAACAGGGGGCCGGTAGATACGCAGTATTTT. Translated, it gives CASSSNRGPVDTQYF.

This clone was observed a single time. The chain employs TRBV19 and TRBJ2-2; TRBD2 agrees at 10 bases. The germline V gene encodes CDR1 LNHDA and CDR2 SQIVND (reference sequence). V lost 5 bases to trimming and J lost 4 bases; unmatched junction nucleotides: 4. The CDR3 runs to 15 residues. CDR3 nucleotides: TGTGCCAGTAGTCCCCGGACTAGCGGCACCGGGGAGCTGTTTTTT. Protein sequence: CASSPRTSGTGELFF.

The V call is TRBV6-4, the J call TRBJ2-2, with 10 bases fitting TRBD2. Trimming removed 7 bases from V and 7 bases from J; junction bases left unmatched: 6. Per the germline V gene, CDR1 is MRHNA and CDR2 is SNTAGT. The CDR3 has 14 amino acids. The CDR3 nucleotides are TGTGCCAGCAAGCCTAGCGGGAGTGGCGGGGAGCTGTTTTTT. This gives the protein CASKPSGSGGELFF.

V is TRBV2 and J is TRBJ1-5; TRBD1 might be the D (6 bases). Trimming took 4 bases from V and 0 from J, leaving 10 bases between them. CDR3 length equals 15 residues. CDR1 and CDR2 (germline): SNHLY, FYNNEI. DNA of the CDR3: TGTGCCAGCAGTGTTGGGACATATAGCAATCAGCCCCAGCATTTT. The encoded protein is CASSVGTYSNQPQHF.

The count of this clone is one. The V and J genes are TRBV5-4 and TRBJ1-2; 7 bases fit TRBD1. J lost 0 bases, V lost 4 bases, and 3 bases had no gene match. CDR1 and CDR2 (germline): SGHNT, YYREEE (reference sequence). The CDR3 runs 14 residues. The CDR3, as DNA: TGTGCCAGCAGCCTCGGGACAGCTAACTATGGCTACACCTTC. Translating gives CASSLGTANYGYTF. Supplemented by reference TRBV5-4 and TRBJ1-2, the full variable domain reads ETGVTQSPTHLIKTRGQQVTLRCSSQSGHNTVSWYQQALGQGPQFIFQYYREEENGRGNFPPRFSGLQFPNYSSELNVNALELDDSALYLCASSLGTANYGYTFGSGTRLTVV.

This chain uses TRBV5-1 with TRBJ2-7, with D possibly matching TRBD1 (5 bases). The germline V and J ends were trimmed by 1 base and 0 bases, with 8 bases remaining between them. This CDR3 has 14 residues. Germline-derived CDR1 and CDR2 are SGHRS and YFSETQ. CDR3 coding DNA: TGCGCCAGCAGCTTGAGGGGTAACTCCTACGAGCAGTACTTC. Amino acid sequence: CASSLRGNSYEQYF. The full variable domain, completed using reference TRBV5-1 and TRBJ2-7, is KAGVTQTPRYLIKTRGQQVTLSCSPISGHRSVSWYQQTPGQGLQFLFEYFSETQRNKGNFPGRFSGRQFSNSRSEMNVSTLELGDSALYLCASSLRGNSYEQYFGPGTRLTVT.

CDR3 region: CAWSVNRAYEQYF. CDR3 nucleotide sequence: TGTGCCTGGAGTGTAAACAGGGCCTACGAGCAGTACTTC. The chain uses TRBV30 and TRBJ2-7; maybe TRBD1 (6 bases). Germline V lookup: CDR1 GTSNPN, CDR2 SVGIG (reference sequence). The CDR3 runs to 13 residues. Trimming took 0 bases from V and 2 from J, leaving 8 bases between them.

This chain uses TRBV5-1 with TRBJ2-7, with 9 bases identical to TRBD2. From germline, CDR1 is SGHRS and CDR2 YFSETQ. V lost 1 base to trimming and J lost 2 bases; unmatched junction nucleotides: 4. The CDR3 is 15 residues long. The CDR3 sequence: CASSLQAGGPYEQYF. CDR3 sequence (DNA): TGCGCCAGCAGCTTGCAAGCGGGAGGTCCCTACGAGCAGTACTTC.

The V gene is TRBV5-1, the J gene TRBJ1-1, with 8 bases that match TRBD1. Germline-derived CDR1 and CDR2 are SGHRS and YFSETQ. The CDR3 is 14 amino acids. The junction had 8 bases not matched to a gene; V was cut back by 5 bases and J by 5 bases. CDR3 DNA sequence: TGCGCCAGCAGAACTAAAACAGGGGGGACTGAAGCTTTCTTT. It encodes CASRTKTGGTEAFF.

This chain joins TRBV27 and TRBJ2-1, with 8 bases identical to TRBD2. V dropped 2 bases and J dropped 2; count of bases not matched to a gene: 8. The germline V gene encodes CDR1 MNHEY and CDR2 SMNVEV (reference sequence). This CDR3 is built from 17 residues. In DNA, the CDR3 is TGTGCCAGCAGTTTAAGGACTAGCCACCATCCCTACAATGAGCAGTTCTTC. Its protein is CASSLRTSHHPYNEQFF.

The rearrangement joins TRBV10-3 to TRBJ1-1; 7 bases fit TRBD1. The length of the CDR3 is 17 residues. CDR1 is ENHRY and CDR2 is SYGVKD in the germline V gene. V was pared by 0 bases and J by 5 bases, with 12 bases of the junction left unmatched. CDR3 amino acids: CAISESDRNEIGTEAFF. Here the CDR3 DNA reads TGTGCCATCAGTGAGTCGGACAGGAATGAAATTGGGACTGAAGCTTTCTTT.